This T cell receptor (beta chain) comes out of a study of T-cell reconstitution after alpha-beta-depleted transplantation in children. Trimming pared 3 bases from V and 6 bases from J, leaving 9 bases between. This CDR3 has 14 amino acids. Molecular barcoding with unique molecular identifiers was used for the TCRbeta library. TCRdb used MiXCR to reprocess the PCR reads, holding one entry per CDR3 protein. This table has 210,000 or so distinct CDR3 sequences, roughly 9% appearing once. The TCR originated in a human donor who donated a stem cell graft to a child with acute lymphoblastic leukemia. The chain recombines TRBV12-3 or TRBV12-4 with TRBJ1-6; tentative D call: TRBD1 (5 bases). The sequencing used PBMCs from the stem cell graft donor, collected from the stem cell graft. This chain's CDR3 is CASSFRGLNSPLHF. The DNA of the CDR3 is TGTGCCAGCAGTTTTAGGGGTCTTAATTCACCCCTCCACTTT.